One sample yielded the 20 T cell receptor beta chains listed below, sequenced in a study of OX40 agonist ivuxolimab in advanced cancers. The table came from immunoSEQ multiplex PCR; TCRdb's copy has only in-frame clones and leaves some out. The sample records roughly 76,000 clones, 75% to 90% being singletons. The sample was CD4+ or CD8+ T cells sorted from blood, taken in a trial of the OX40 agonist ivuxolimab. The receptors were sampled from an adult with an advanced solid tumor such as melanoma, head and neck, liver or kidney cancer.

The CDR3 nucleotides are TGTGCCAGCAGCCCGAAAGGTGGGCCTTACGAGCAGTACTTC. This sequence encodes CASSPKGGPYEQYF. V gene TRBV11-1 combines with J gene TRBJ2-7; no definite D call. This CDR3 has 14 amino acids. The V gene lost 5 bases and the J gene lost 4 bases, with 15 bases spanning the gap. The germline gives CDR1 SGHAT, CDR2 FQDESV (reference sequence).

The chain carries TRBV4-1 and TRBJ2-1, with 9 bases matching TRBD2. The CDR3 runs 16 residues. Trimming removed 0 bases from V and 3 bases from J; junction bases left unmatched: 3. Germline CDR1 and CDR2: MGHRA and YSYEKL. In DNA, the CDR3 is TGCGCCAGCAGCCAAGAACCTAGCGGGGTCTACAATGAGCAGTTCTTC. It specifies CASSQEPSGVYNEQFF.

This clone was counted a few times. The sample holds other DNA sequences that translate to the same CDR3. The V and J genes are TRBV11-2 and TRBJ2-7; D is ambiguous. Germline values: CDR1 SGHAT, CDR2 FQNNGV. V dropped 5 bases and J dropped 3 bases, with 5 bases sitting between them. This CDR3 has 11 residues. CDR3 sequence: CASSANYEQYF. In nucleotides, the CDR3 is TGTGCCAGCAGCGCCAACTACGAGCAGTACTTC.

CDR3 sequence reads: CASSPRSGGGEQFF. CDR3 in DNA: TGTGCCAGCAGTCCGCGCAGTGGGGGAGGTGAGCAGTTCTTC. The rearrangement uses TRBV6-5 and TRBJ2-1; tentatively, D is TRBD2 (6 bases). The CDR3 runs 14 residues. Trimming removed 5 bases at V and 9 bases at J, with 17 bases between. Per the germline V gene, CDR1 is MNHEY and CDR2 is SVGAGI.

The chain is built from TRBV4-3 and TRBJ1-1; 8 nucleotides line up with TRBD1. Germline V gene lookup returns CDR1 LGHNA and CDR2 YSLEER. CDR3 length equals 13 residues. V shed 1 base, J shed 10 bases, and the junction held 5 bases outside the gene matches. The CDR3 here is CASSQASDRVAFF. In nucleotides, the CDR3 is TGCGCCAGCAGCCAAGCTTCGGACAGGGTAGCTTTCTTT.

A few counts support this clone. The CDR3 coding sequence is TGTGCCAGCAGCCAAGGTGCCGGATACTACACTGAAGCTTTCTTT. Residues: CASSQGAGYYTEAFF. The chain couples TRBV4-2 to TRBJ1-1; no clear D. The CDR3 contains 15 residues. Trimming removed 1 base from V and 3 bases from J, with 12 bases in between. CDR1 is LGHNA and CDR2 is YNFKEQ in the germline V gene.

This clone was observed a few times. This chain links TRBV6-5 with TRBJ2-1, with D maybe TRBD1 (5 bases). CDR1 and CDR2 (germline): MNHEY, SVGAGI. The V end lost 6 bases, the J end lost 0 bases, and 9 bases lay between the germline ends. CDR3 size: 14 residues. The CDR3 region has the DNA TGTGCCAGCAGATCAGGGAACTCCTACAATGAGCAGTTCTTC. This codes for CASRSGNSYNEQFF.

The V and J genes are TRBV7-8 and TRBJ2-7; D is possibly TRBD1 (6 bases). Per germline, CDR1 SGHVS and CDR2 FQNEAQ. Trimming left V 5 bases short and J 6 bases short, with 8 bases between. This CDR3 comprises 11 residues. The CDR3 loop is CASSKGGEQYF. In DNA, the CDR3 is TGTGCCAGCAGCAAAGGGGGCGAGCAGTACTTC.

This chain links TRBV6-5 with TRBJ1-6; D unresolved. The CDR3 has 13 residues. In germline, CDR1 is MNHEY, CDR2 SVGAGI. V lost 6 bases, J lost 7 bases, and 10 bases lay in between. For the CDR3, the DNA is TGTGCCAGCAGGAGTAACGGAAATTCACCCCTCCACTTT. It encodes CASRSNGNSPLHF.

The genes are TRBV4-1 and TRBJ1-3; no definite D call. Trimming removed 0 bases at V and 0 bases at J, with 6 bases between. There are 15 residues in the CDR3. Germline V gene sequence: CDR1 MGHRA, CDR2 YSYEKL. DNA of the CDR3: TGCGCCAGCAGCCAAGAGTTGAGCTCTGGAAACACCATATATTTT. Translation gives CASSQELSSGNTIYF.

This clone occurred a few times. The chain links TRBV7-9 to TRBJ1-2; D is uncertain. Germline CDR1 and CDR2: SEHNR and FQNEAQ (reference sequence). CDR3 size: 12 residues. Trimming cost V 2 bases and J 3 bases, with 4 bases left between them. The CDR3 sequence is CASSLSDYGYTF. CDR3 bases: TGTGCCAGCAGCTTAAGTGACTATGGCTACACCTTC.

This clone showed up just once. The chain links TRBV6-1 to TRBJ1-1; D not resolved. CDR1 is MNHNS and CDR2 is SASEGT in the germline V gene. CDR3 length: 13 amino acids. Trimming pared 3 bases from V and 11 bases from J, leaving 16 bases between. Here the CDR3 DNA reads TGTGCCAGCAGTGATAGGATGCCTGGGTATGCTTTCTTT. The encoded protein is CASSDRMPGYAFF.

This clone was seen a single time. The chain recombines TRBV5-6 with TRBJ1-1; 7 bases line up with TRBD1. The CDR3 extends over 16 amino acids. Germline V gene sequence: CDR1 SGHDT, CDR2 YYEEEE. V lost 4 bases and J lost 1; bases outside the gene matches: 10. In DNA, the CDR3 is TGTGCCAGCAGCCCCTTGACAGGGTCCAAGAACACTGAAGCTTTCTTT. Residues: CASSPLTGSKNTEAFF.

The rearrangement joins TRBV19 to TRBJ1-4; D is uncertain. The CDR3 contains 14 residues. Germline CDR1 LNHDA, CDR2 SQIVND (reference sequence). With 6 bases removed from V and 4 bases from J, the gap between germline ends came to 12 bases. As DNA, the CDR3 is TGTGCCAGTAGGAAACCGACCGATAATGAAAAACTGTTTTTT. Its protein is CASRKPTDNEKLFF.

The chain carries TRBV7-9 and TRBJ2-3; no clear D. Trimming took off 1 base at V and 9 bases at J, with 11 bases between the two ends. Germline CDR1 and CDR2: SEHNR and FQNEAQ (reference sequence). The CDR3 spans 13 residues. DNA for the CDR3: TGTGCCAGCAGCTTAGAATCGGGTGGCACGCAGTATTTT. Translation gives CASSLESGGTQYF.

The J gene is TRBJ2-3, the V gene TRBV6-5, with D tentatively TRBD2 (6 bases). The CDR3 contains 15 residues. CDR1 is MNHEY, CDR2 SVGAGI, per germline. V lost 2 bases and J lost 0, with 9 bases in between. In nucleotides, the CDR3 is TGTGCCAGCAGTTACGATGGGACTAGCACAGATACGCAGTATTTT. This translates into CASSYDGTSTDTQYF.

J is TRBJ1-3 and V is TRBV7-8; 10 positions agree with TRBD1. Germline CDR1 SGHVS, CDR2 FQNEAQ. This CDR3 spans 18 amino acids. Trimming took 0 bases from V and 7 from J; bases not matched to a gene: 12. CDR3 bases: TGTGCCAGCAGCTTAGCCCACCTGGGACAGGGGTTACTTAACACCATATATTTT. Protein sequence: CASSLAHLGQGLLNTIYF.

The chain links TRBV5-1 to TRBJ2-3; D may correspond to TRBD1 or TRBD2 (5 bases each). The V gene lost 0 bases and the J gene lost 5 bases, with 13 bases spanning the gap. CDR3 length: 15 residues. Germline V CDR1 and CDR2: SGHRS, YFSETQ. The CDR3 sequence is CASSLGTAGGDTQYF. The CDR3 bases are TGCGCCAGCAGCTTGGGGACGGCTGGGGGAGATACGCAGTATTTT.

In this sample, this clone turned up a few times. V usage is TRBV6-4 and J usage is TRBJ2-1, with D perhaps matching TRBD1 (5 bases). This CDR3 has 15 residues. Germline V lookup: CDR1 MRHNA, CDR2 SNTAGT. V shed 5 bases and J shed 6 bases, with 17 bases lying between them. The CDR3 spells CASSPEQGRSNEQFF. The CDR3 DNA reads as TGTGCCAGCAGTCCAGAGCAGGGCCGGAGCAATGAGCAGTTCTTC.

This chain connects TRBV4-3 to TRBJ2-3; D tentatively fits TRBD1 or TRBD2 (5 bases each). Germline V gives CDR1 LGHNA, CDR2 YSLEER. V was clipped by 2 bases and J by 4 bases, with 22 bases between them. The CDR3 runs 18 residues. This CDR3 reads CASSQTTRGWGFADTQYF. The DNA for the CDR3 is TGCGCCAGCAGCCAAACCACCCGAGGGTGGGGGTTCGCAGATACGCAGTATTTT.